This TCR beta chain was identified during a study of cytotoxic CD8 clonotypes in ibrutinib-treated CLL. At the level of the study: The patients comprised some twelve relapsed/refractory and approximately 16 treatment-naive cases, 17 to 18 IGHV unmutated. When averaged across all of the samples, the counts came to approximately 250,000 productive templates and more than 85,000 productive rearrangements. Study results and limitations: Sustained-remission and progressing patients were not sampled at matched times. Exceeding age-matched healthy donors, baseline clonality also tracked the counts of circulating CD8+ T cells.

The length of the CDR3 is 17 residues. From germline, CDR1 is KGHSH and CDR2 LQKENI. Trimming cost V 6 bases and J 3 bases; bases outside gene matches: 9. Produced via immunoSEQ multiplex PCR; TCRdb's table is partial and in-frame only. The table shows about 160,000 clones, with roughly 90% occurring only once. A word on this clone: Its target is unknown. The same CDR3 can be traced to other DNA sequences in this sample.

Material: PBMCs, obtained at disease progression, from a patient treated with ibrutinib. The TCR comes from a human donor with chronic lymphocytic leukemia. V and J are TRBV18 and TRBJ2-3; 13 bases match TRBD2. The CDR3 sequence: CASSPGTSGTGTDTQYF. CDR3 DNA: TGTGCCAGCTCCCCCGGGACTAGCGGGACGGGTACAGATACGCAGTATTTT.